This is a list of T cell receptor beta chains from one sample in a study of blood T cell repertoires in COVID-19. Assay used: immunoSEQ multiplex PCR; TCRdb lists only in-frame clones, some missing. Of 200,000 or so clones listed, around 81% are singletons. Sequenced: peripheral blood. The receptors stem from a man in his sixties with COVID-19, enrolled during active disease. Each CDR3 is given with its conserved first and last residue. D genes are given only for firm matches. Not every row has a clone size; where given, it reads once, few, many or a size class.

j_call,cdr3_length,v_call,d_call,clone_size,cdr3_nt,cdr3_aa
TRBJ1-1,14,TRBV10-2,-,-,TGCGCCAGCAGAGCCGGCGGGATCAACACTGAAGCTTTCTTT,CASRAGGINTEAFF
TRBJ2-7,13,TRBV12-3/TRBV12-4,-,-,TGTGCCAGCAGTTTGGGCCGACAGTACGAGCAGTACTTC,CASSLGRQYEQYF
TRBJ1-2,13,TRBV9,-,-,TGTGCCAGCAGCGTAGCGGTGGGGCGAGGCTACACCTTC,CASSVAVGRGYTF
TRBJ1-1,13,TRBV29-1,-,-,TGCAGCGTTGAAAGACAGCTAAACACTGAAGCTTTCTTT,CSVERQLNTEAFF
TRBJ1-3,15,TRBV6-1,-,-,TGTGCCAGCAGTGAAGTGGGCCGGCCTGGAAACACCATATATTTT,CASSEVGRPGNTIYF
TRBJ1-4,16,TRBV6-5,-,-,TGTGCCAGCAGTTCCGCCCCTAACGTGGCTAATGAAAAACTGTTTTTT,CASSSAPNVANEKLFF
TRBJ1-2,12,TRBV30,-,once,TGTGCCTGGAGTGTTACGGCGAGGCGCTACACCTTC,CAWSVTARRYTF
TRBJ1-2,14,TRBV6-6,-,-,TGTGCCAGCAGTTACGGGACCCGGGCGGGGGGCTACACCTTC,CASSYGTRAGGYTF
TRBJ1-5,15,TRBV11-2,TRBD1,-,TGTGCCAGCAGCAAACGACAGGGGGCAAGTCAGCCCCAGCATTTT,CASSKRQGASQPQHF
TRBJ1-1,14,TRBV14,-,few,TGTGCCAGCAGCCAAGGAGGGCCGTGGACTGAAGCTTTCTTT,CASSQGGPWTEAFF
TRBJ2-7,16,TRBV4-3,-,once,TGCGCCAGCAGCCAAGATGGGGCAGGGGGAGGCTACGAGCAGTACTTC,CASSQDGAGGGYEQYF
TRBJ1-1,14,TRBV5-1,-,-,TGCGCCAGCAGCCCCCACAGGAGGGACACTGAAGCTTTCTTT,CASSPHRRDTEAFF
TRBJ2-1,14,TRBV9,TRBD2,-,TGTGCCAGCAGCAAACTAGCGGGAGTGGATGAGCAGTTCTTC,CASSKLAGVDEQFF
TRBJ1-4,13,TRBV6-4,-,-,TGTGCCAGCAGTGACTCTCTGAATGAAAAACTGTTTTTT,CASSDSLNEKLFF
TRBJ2-1,16,TRBV2,-,-,TGTGCCAGCAGGGTGGCATTCGTAGGGGTCTACAATGAGCAGTTCTTC,CASRVAFVGVYNEQFF
TRBJ1-4,13,TRBV28,TRBD1,-,TGTGCCAGCCAGGGGGGACGGAATGAAAAACTGTTTTTT,CASQGGRNEKLFF
TRBJ2-5,15,TRBV19,TRBD2,few,TGTGCCAGTAGTGGGACTAGCGGGATTCAAGAGACCCAGTACTTC,CASSGTSGIQETQYF
TRBJ2-7,15,TRBV12-5,-,-,TGTGCTAGTGGTTTGGTACTAGTTGGGTCCTACGAGCAGTACTTC,CASGLVLVGSYEQYF
TRBJ2-5,13,TRBV11-3,-,-,TGTGCCAGCAGCTTAGAGGCCAGTGAGACCCAGTACTTC,CASSLEASETQYF
TRBJ2-7,14,TRBV5-1,-,-,TGCGCCAGCAGCTTTTTAACAGGCCCCTACGAGCAGTACTTC,CASSFLTGPYEQYF
TRBJ1-1,14,TRBV5-1,-,-,TGCGCCAGCAGCCCGGGGAGTGCGAACACTGAAGCTTTCTTT,CASSPGSANTEAFF
TRBJ1-2,15,TRBV9,TRBD1,-,TGTGCCAGCAGCGGAAAGGAGACAGGGGGCTATGGCTACACCTTC,CASSGKETGGYGYTF
TRBJ2-7,12,TRBV6-2/TRBV6-3,-,-,TGTGCCAGCAGCCTACTTTCGGGGGAGCAGTACTTC,CASSLLSGEQYF
TRBJ2-7,15,TRBV10-3,-,once,TGTGCCATCAGTGAGGGGGCGCGAGGACCCTACGAGCAGTACTTC,CAISEGARGPYEQYF
TRBJ1-1,13,TRBV7-8,-,-,TGTGCCAGCAGCTACAGGGACCCCACTGAAGCTTTCTTT,CASSYRDPTEAFF
TRBJ1-6,15,TRBV30,-,-,TGTGCCTGGAGGACAGGAGGAATGGGTATTTCACCCCTCCACTTT,CAWRTGGMGISPLHF
TRBJ1-3,16,TRBV5-6,-,-,TGTGCCAGCAGCTTGGATGCTCTAAACGCTGGAAACACCATATATTTT,CASSLDALNAGNTIYF
TRBJ2-3,13,TRBV29-1,-,-,TGCAGCGTTCACAGGGAGAGCACAGATACGCAGTATTTT,CSVHRESTDTQYF
TRBJ1-1,15,TRBV11-2,-,-,TGTGCCAGCACCGTAGGTCCCAGGGGACAACCTGAAGCTTTCTTT,CASTVGPRGQPEAFF
TRBJ1-5,14,TRBV7-9,-,few,TGTGCCAGCAGCTTAGGGGCACCACTGGGGCCCCAGCATTTT,CASSLGAPLGPQHF
TRBJ2-3,12,TRBV3-1/TRBV3-2,-,-,TGTGCCAGCAGCCGTTACACAGATACGCAGTATTTT,CASSRYTDTQYF
TRBJ1-2,14,TRBV4-1,-,few,TGCGCCAGCAGCCGAAGCACCGGGGGGGCTGGCTACACCTTC,CASSRSTGGAGYTF
TRBJ1-1,17,TRBV3-1/TRBV3-2,-,-,TGTGCCAGCAGCCAAGAGGGGGGGGGCCTAAGGGTCACTGAAGCTTTCTTT,CASSQEGGGLRVTEAFF
TRBJ2-1,16,TRBV7-9,-,-,TGTGCCAGCAGCTTAGAGCGTCCAGGGAGGTGGAATGAGCAGTTCTTC,CASSLERPGRWNEQFF
TRBJ1-5,15,TRBV2,-,-,TGTGCCAGCAGATTTTGGACAACCAATAATCAGCCCCAGCATTTT,CASRFWTTNNQPQHF
TRBJ2-7,15,TRBV24-1,TRBD2,-,TGTGCCACCAGTGACAGGACTAGCGGGAGTCTCGAGCAGTACTTC,CATSDRTSGSLEQYF
TRBJ2-5,15,TRBV19,TRBD1,-,TGTGCCAGTAGTACAGGGGGCGCAGCCCAAGAGACCCAGTACTTC,CASSTGGAAQETQYF
TRBJ2-1,15,TRBV6-5,TRBD1,-,TGTGCCAGCACTGCCCCGGGACAGGGGGACGATGAGCAGTTCTTC,CASTAPGQGDDEQFF
TRBJ1-1,13,TRBV14,-,-,TGTGCCAGCAGCCAAACTCCCTACACTGAAGCTTTCTTT,CASSQTPYTEAFF
TRBJ1-5,17,TRBV5-8,-,-,TGTGCCAGCAGCTTTCGCGGGGGGTACTATAGCAATCAGCCCCAGCATTTT,CASSFRGGYYSNQPQHF